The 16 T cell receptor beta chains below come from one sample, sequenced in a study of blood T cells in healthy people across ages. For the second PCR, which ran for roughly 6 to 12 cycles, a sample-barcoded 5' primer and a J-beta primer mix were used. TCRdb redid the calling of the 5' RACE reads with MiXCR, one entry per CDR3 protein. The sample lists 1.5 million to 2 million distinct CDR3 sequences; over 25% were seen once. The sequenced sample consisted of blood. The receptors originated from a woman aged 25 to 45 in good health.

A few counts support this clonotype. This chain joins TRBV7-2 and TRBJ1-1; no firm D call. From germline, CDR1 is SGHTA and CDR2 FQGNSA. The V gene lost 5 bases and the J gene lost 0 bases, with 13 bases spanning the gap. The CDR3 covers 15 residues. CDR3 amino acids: CASSRKRELNTEAFF. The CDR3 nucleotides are TGTGCCAGCAGCCGAAAGAGGGAATTGAACACTGAAGCTTTCTTT.

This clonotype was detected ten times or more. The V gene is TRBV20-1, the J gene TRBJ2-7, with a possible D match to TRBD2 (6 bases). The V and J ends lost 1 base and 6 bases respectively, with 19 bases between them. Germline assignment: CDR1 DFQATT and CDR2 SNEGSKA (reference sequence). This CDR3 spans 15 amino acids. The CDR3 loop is CSARGTIGSLGEQYF. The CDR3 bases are TGCAGTGCTAGAGGGACTATCGGGAGCTTAGGCGAGCAGTACTTC.

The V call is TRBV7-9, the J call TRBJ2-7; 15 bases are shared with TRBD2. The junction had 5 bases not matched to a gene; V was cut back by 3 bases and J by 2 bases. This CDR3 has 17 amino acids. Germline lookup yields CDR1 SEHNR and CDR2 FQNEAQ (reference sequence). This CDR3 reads CASSLGLAGGTTYEQYF. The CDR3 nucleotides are TGTGCCAGCAGCTTGGGACTAGCGGGGGGTACCACCTACGAGCAGTACTTC.

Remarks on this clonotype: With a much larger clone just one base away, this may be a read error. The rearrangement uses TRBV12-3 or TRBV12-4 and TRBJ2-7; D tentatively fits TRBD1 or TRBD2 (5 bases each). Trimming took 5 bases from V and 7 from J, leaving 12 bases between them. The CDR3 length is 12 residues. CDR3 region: CASSRDRREQYF. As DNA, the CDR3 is TGTGCCAGCAGTCGGGACCGCCGGGAGCAGTACTTC.

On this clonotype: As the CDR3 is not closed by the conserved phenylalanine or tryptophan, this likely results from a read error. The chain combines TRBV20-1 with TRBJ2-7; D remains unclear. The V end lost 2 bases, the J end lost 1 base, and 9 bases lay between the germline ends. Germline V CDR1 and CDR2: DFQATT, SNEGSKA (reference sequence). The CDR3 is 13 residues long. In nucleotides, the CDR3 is TGCAGTGCTAGACAGGCTGGGTCCTACGAGCAGTACTTA. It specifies CSARQAGSYEQYL.

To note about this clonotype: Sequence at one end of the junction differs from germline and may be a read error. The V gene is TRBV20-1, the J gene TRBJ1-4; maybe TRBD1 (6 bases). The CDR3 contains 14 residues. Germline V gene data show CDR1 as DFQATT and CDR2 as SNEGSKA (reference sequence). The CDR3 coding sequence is TGCAGTGCCAGAGGGGGGGGGACGGTTGAAAAACTGTTTTTT. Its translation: CSARGGGTVEKLFF.

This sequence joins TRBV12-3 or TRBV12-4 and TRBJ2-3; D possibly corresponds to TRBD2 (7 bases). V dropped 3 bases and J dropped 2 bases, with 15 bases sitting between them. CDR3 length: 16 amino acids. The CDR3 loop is CASSFYRGAPTDTQYF. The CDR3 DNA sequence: TGTGCCAGCAGTTTCTACCGGGGGGCTCCCACAGATACGCAGTATTTT.

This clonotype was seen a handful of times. In nucleotides, the CDR3 is TGTGCCAGCAGGTCGGACATTTACGAGCAGTACTTC. It codes for CASRSDIYEQYF. V is TRBV2 and J is TRBJ2-7; perhaps TRBD1 as D (5 bases). The CDR3 runs to 12 residues. V lost 6 bases, J lost 4 bases, and 10 bases lay in between. CDR1 is SNHLY and CDR2 is FYNNEI in the germline V gene.

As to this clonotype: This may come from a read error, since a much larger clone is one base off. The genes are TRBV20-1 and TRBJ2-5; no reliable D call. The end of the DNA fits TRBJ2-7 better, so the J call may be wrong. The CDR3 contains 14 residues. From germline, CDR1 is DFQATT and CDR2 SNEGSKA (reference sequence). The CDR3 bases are TGCAGTGCCCCACCGGACGGTTCCTATGGCGAGCAGTACTTC. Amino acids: CSAPPDGSYGEQYF.

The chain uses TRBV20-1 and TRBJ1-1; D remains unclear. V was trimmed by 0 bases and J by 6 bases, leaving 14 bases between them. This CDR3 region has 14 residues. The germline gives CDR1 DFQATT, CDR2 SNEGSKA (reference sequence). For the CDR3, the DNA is TGCAGTGCTAGAGAACCCGGCCGGGGTGCTGAAGCTTTCTTT. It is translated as CSAREPGRGAEAFF.

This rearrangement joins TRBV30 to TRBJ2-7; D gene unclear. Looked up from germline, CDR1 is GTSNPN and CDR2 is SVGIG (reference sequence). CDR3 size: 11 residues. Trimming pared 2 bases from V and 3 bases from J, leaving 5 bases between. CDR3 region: CAWSYNYEQYF. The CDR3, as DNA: TGTGCCTGGAGTTACAACTACGAGCAGTACTTC.

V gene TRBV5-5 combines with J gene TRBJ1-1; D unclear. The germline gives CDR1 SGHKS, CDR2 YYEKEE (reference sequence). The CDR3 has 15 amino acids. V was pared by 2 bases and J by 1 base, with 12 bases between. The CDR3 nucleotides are TGTGCCAGCAGCTTTAACCCCGTCCCGAACACTGAAGCTTTCTTT. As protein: CASSFNPVPNTEAFF.

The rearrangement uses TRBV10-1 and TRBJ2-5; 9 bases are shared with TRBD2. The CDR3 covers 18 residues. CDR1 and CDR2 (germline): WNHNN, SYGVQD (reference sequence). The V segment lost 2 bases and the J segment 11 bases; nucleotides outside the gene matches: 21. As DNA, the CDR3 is TGCGCCAGCAGTGAGGGGCCTTTAGCGGGGGCCTCCTACAATGAGCAGTACTTC. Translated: CASSEGPLAGASYNEQYF.

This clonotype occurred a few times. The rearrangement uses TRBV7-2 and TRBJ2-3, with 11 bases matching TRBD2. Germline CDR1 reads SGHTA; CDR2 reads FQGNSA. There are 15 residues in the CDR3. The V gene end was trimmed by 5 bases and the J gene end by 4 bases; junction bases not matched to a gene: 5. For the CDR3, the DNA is TGTGCCAGCAGCGAAGGACTAGCGGGTGCAGATACGCAGTATTTT. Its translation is CASSEGLAGADTQYF.

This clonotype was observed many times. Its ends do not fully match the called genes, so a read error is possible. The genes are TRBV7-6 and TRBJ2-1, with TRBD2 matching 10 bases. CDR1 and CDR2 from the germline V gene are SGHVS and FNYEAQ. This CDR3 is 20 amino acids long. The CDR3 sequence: CSSSADSSSGRPSRRNEQFF. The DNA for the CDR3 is TGTTCCAGCAGCGCGGACTCGAGTAGCGGGAGGCCATCACGCCGCAATGAGCAGTTCTTC.

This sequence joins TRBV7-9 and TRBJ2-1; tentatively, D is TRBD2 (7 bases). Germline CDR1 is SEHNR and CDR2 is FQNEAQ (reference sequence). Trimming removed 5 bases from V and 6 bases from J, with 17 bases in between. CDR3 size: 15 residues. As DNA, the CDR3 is TGTGCCAGCAGCCTGACTAGGGGGGGAGGCAATGAGCAGTTCTTC. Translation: CASSLTRGGGNEQFF.